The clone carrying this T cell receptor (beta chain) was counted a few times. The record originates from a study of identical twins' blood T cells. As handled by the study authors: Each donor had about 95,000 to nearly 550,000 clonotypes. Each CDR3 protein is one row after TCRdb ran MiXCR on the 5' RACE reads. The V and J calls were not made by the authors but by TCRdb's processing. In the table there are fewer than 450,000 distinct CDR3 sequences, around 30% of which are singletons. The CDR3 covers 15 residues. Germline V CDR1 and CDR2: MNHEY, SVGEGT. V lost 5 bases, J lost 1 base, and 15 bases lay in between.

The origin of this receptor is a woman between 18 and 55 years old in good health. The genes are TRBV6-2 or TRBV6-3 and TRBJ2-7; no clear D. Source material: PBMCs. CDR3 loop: CASSTTTGISYEQYF. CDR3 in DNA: TGTGCCAGCAGTACCACGACTGGGATTTCCTACGAGCAGTACTTC.